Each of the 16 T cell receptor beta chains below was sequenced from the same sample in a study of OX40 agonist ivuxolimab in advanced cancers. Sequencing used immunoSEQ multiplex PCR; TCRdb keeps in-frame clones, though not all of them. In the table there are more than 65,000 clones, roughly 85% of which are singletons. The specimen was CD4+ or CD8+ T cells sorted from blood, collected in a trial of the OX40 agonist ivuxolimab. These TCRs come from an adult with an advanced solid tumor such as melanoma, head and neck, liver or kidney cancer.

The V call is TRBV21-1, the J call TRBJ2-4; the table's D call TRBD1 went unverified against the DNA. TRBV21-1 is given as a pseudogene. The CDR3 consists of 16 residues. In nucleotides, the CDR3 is TGTGCCAGCAGCAAAGCGACACTTTTAGCCAAAAACATTCAGTACTTC. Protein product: CASSKATLLAKNIQYF.

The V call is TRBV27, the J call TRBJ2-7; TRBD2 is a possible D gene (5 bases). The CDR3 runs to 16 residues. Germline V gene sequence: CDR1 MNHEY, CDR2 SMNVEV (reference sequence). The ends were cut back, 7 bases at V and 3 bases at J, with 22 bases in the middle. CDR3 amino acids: CASTLGVGLILYEQYF. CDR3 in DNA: TGTGCCAGCACCCTAGGTGTCGGACTGATCCTCTACGAGCAGTACTTC.

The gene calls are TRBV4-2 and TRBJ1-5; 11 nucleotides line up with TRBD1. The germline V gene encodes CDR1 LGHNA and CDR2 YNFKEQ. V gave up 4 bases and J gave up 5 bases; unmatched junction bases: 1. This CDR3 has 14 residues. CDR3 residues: CASSRTGGDQPQHF. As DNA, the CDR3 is TGTGCCAGCAGCCGGACAGGGGGCGATCAGCCCCAGCATTTT.

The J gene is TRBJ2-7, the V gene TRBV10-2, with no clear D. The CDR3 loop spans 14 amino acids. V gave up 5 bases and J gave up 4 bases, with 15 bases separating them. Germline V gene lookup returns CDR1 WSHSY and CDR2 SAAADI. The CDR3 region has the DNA TGCGCCAGCAGTTACAGTTCGGTCCAATACGAGCAGTACTTC. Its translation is CASSYSSVQYEQYF.

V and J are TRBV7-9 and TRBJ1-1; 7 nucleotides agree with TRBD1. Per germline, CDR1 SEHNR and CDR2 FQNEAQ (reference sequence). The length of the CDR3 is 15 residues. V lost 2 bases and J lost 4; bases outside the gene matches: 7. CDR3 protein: CASSLRQGPTTEAFF. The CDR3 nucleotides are TGTGCCAGCAGCTTAAGACAGGGCCCTACCACTGAAGCTTTCTTT.

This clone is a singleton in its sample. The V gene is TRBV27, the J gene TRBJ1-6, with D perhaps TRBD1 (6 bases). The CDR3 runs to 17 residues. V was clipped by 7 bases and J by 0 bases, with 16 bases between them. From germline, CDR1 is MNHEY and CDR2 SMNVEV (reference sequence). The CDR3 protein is CASKSYRVSSYNSPLHF. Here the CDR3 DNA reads TGTGCCAGCAAAAGTTACAGGGTTAGCTCCTATAATTCACCCCTCCACTTT.

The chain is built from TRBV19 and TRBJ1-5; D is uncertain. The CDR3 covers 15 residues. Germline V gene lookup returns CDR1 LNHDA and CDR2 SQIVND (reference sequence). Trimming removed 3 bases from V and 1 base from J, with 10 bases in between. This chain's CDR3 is CASSIQLTSNQPQHF. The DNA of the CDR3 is TGTGCCAGTAGTATTCAACTGACGAGCAATCAGCCCCAGCATTTT.

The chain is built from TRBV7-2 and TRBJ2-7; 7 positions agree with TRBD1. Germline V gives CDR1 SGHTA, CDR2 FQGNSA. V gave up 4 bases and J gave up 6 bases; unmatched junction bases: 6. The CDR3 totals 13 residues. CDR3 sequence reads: CASSSPGTAEQYF. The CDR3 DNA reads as TGTGCCAGCAGCTCACCCGGGACAGCCGAGCAGTACTTC.

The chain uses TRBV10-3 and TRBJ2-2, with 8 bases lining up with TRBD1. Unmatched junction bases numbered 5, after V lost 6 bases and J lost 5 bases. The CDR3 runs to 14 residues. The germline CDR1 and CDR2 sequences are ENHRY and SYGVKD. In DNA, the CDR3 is TGTGCCATCAGGGCGACAGGGGATACCGGGGAGCTGTTTTTT. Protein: CAIRATGDTGELFF.

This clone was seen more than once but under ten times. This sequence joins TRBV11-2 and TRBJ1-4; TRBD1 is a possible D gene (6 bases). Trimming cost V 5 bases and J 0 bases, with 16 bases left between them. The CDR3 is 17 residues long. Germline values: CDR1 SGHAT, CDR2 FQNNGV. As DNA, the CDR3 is TGTGCCAGCAGCCCACACAGGGCCCCCACAACTAATGAAAAACTGTTTTTT. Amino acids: CASSPHRAPTTNEKLFF.

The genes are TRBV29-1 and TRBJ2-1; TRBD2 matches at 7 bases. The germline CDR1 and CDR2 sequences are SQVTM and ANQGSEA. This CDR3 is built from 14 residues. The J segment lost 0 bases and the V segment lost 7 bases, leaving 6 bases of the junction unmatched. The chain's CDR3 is CSATSGVSYNEQFF. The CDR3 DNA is TGCAGCGCCACGAGCGGGGTCTCCTACAATGAGCAGTTCTTC.

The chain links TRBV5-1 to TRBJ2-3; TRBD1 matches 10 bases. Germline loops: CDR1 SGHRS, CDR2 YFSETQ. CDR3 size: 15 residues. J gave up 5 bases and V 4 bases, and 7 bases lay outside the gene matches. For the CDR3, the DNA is TGCGCCAGCAGCATAACCGGGACAGGGGAAGATACGCAGTATTTT. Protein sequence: CASSITGTGEDTQYF.

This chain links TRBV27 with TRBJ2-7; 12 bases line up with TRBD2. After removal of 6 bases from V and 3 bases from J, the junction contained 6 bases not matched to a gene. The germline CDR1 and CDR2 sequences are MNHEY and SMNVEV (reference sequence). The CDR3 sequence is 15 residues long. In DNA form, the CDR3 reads TGTGCCAGCAGCCCTAGACTAGCGGGAGACTACGAGCAGTACTTC. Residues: CASSPRLAGDYEQYF.

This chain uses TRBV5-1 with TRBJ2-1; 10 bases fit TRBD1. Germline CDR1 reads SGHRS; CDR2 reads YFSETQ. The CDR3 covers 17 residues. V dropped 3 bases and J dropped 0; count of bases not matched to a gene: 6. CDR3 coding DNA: TGCGCCAGCAGCTCCGGGACAGGGGTTACCTCCTACAATGAGCAGTTCTTC. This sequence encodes CASSSGTGVTSYNEQFF.

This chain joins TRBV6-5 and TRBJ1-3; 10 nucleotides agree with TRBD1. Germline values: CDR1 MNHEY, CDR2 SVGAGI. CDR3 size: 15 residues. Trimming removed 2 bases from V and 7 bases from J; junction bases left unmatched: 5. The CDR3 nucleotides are TGTGCCAGCAGTTACCTGGGGACAGGGGCGAACACCATATATTTT. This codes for CASSYLGTGANTIYF.

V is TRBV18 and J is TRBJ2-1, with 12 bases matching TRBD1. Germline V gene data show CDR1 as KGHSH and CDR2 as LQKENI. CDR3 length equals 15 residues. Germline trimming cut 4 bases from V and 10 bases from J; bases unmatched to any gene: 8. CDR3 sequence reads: CASSRGTGGGLEQFF. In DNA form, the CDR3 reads TGTGCCAGCTCACGCGGGACAGGGGGCGGATTGGAGCAGTTCTTC.